This TCR beta chain was documented in a study of cytomegalovirus exposure and HLA in healthy donors. 13 Jbeta primers and 60 Vbeta primers were used for the PCR. Assay: immunoSEQ multiplex PCR; the TCRdb copy retains only in-frame clones and omits some. The sample consists of 250,000 to 350,000 clones, about nine tenths of them appearing once. About this clone: Its antigen is not identified.

This CDR3 spans 13 amino acids. V shed 11 bases, J shed 7 bases, and the junction held 7 bases outside the gene matches. Germline CDR1 is SNHLY and CDR2 is FYNNEI. Whole-study results and caveats: TRBV6-2, TRBV6-3 and some other V segments were unresolvable in 87-base-pair reads.

Sequencing was performed on PBMCs. The clonotype originates from a middle-aged man in good health and CMV-seropositive. The chain has TRBV2 and TRBJ2-1; 11 bases map to TRBD2. CDR3 amino acids: CAVTSGSRNEQFF. The CDR3 DNA is TGTGCCGTTACTAGCGGGAGTAGGAATGAGCAGTTCTTC. Using reference TRBV2 and TRBJ2-1 for the parts outside the CDR3, the full variable domain is EPEVTQTPSHQVTQMGQEVILRCVPISNHLYFYWYRQILGQKVEFLVSFYNNEISEKSEIFDDQFSVERPDGSNFTLKIRSTKLEDSAMYFCAVTSGSRNEQFFGPGTRLTVL.